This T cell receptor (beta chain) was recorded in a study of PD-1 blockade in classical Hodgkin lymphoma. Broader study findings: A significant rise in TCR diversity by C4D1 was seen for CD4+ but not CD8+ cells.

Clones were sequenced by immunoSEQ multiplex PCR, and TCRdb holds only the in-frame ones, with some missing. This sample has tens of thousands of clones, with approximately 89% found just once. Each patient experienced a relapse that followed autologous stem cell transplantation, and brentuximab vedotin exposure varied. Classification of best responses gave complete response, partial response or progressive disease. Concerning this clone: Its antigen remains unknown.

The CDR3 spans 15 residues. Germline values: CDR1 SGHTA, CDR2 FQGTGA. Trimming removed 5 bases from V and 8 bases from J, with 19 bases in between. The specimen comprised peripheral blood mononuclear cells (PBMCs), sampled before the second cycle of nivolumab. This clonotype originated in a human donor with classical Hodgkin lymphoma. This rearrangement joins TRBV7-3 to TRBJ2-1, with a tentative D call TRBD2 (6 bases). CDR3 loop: CASSATSSNRDEQFF. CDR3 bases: TGTGCCAGCAGCGCGACTAGTTCAAACCGAGATGAGCAGTTCTTC.